Presented here are 19 T cell receptor beta chains from one specimen sequenced in a study of beta chain features in type 1 diabetes. Their specific antigens are unknown. Study-level findings and limits: Among patients with Type 1 diabetes, TCRB CDR3s were moderately but significantly shorter in every one of the four CD4+ subsets.

The study reverse transcribed the entire isolated RNA, so it sequenced expressed TCRB transcripts. Measured with immunoSEQ multiplex PCR; TCRdb has only the in-frame clones, and not every one. The table shows some 640,000 clones, with over 11% occurring only once. Sequencing input: naive CD4+ T cells from blood. The receptors derive from a man younger than 35 with type 1 diabetes.

This clone was seen more than once but under ten times. The rearrangement links TRBV7-9 to TRBJ2-5, with TRBD1 matching 10 bases. Germline-derived CDR1 and CDR2 are SEHNR and FQNEAQ (reference sequence). The J segment lost 2 bases and the V segment lost 4 bases, leaving 7 bases of the junction unmatched. CDR3 length: 16 amino acids. CDR3 nucleotide sequence: TGTGCCAGCAGCTATTACGGGACAGGGGCTCAAGAGACCCAGTACTTC. Its translation: CASSYYGTGAQETQYF.

This chain uses TRBV19 with TRBJ2-1; maybe TRBD2 (6 bases). The V gene's germline CDR1 is LNHDA and CDR2 SQIVND (reference sequence). The V end lost 6 bases, the J end lost 7 bases, and 7 bases lay between the germline ends. The CDR3 runs to 11 residues. CDR3 nucleotides: TGTGCCAGTAGGGAGGGAAATGAGCAGTTCTTC. Protein: CASREGNEQFF.

This clone has a handful of counts. The DNA of the CDR3 is TGTGCCGTACCCGACAGGGAGTCCTACAATGAGCAGTTCTTC. Translating it yields CAVPDRESYNEQFF. The chain couples TRBV7-9 to TRBJ2-1, with 7 bases aligning to TRBD1. The germline CDR1 and CDR2 sequences are SEHNR and FQNEAQ (reference sequence). The CDR3 has 14 residues. J gave up 1 base and V 11 bases, and 8 bases lay outside the gene matches.

In regard to this clone: The same CDR3 also results from other DNA sequences found in this sample. The chain employs TRBV20-1 and TRBJ2-1; no clear D gene. Germline CDR1 and CDR2: DFQATT and SNEGSKA (reference sequence). With 6 bases removed from V and 4 bases from J, the gap between germline ends came to 4 bases. The CDR3 consists of 10 residues. The CDR3 DNA reads TGCAGTGCCATGTACAATGAGCAGTTCTTC. Translating it yields CSAMYNEQFF.

The gene calls are TRBV2 and TRBJ2-5; 11 bases line up with TRBD2. CDR1 SNHLY and CDR2 FYNNEI come from the germline V gene. This CDR3 contains 13 residues. The trim removed 6 bases at V and 3 bases at J, leaving 0 bases unmatched. The CDR3 is CASRTSGKETQYF. CDR3 nucleotide sequence: TGTGCCAGCAGGACTAGCGGGAAAGAGACCCAGTACTTC.

The table lists this clone with a few counts. The chain uses TRBV18 and TRBJ1-2; tentatively, D is TRBD1 (5 bases). Trimming stripped 0 bases from V and 4 bases from J, with 12 bases between. The CDR3 has 15 amino acids. Germline CDR1 reads KGHSH; CDR2 reads LQKENI. The CDR3: CASSPPRDSSYGYTF. CDR3 DNA sequence: TGTGCCAGCTCACCACCGAGGGACTCTTCCTATGGCTACACCTTC. Looking up the rest from reference TRBV18 and TRBJ1-2 gives the full variable domain: NAGVMQNPRHLVRRRGQEARLRCSPMKGHSHVYWYRQLPEEGLKFMVYLQKENIIDESGMPKERFSAEFPKEGPSILRIQQVVRGDSAAYFCASSPPRDSSYGYTFGSGTRLTVV.

The chain joins TRBV7-9 to TRBJ2-2; 13 nucleotides agree with TRBD2. Germline-derived CDR1 and CDR2 are SEHNR and FQNEAQ (reference sequence). The CDR3 runs to 15 residues. The ends lost 6 bases at V and 6 bases at J; junction bases unmatched: 4. For the CDR3, the DNA is TGTGCCAGCAGTTCAGGACTAGCGGGAGCCGGGGAGCTGTTTTTT. As protein: CASSSGLAGAGELFF.

This clone was seen a handful of times. This chain links TRBV6-5 with TRBJ2-1, with a possible D match to TRBD2 (5 bases). Trimming stripped 8 bases from V and 10 bases from J, with 12 bases between. The CDR3 has 11 amino acids. Germline V gene sequence: CDR1 MNHEY, CDR2 SVGAGI. The CDR3 DNA reads as TGTGCCAGCGAAAATCCGGGGGAGCAGTTCTTC. Translation: CASENPGEQFF.

V gene TRBV7-3 combines with J gene TRBJ2-1, with D possibly matching TRBD1 (7 bases). Per the germline V gene, CDR1 is SGHTA and CDR2 is FQGTGA. The CDR3 consists of 15 residues. V was cut by 5 bases and J by 5 bases, with 16 bases left in between. The CDR3 nucleotides are TGTGCCAGCAGCCCCCGGGGCAGGGGGGACAATGAGCAGTTCTTC. As protein: CASSPRGRGDNEQFF.

The gene calls are TRBV6-5 and TRBJ2-5, with D possibly TRBD1 on 6 matching bases. CDR1 is MNHEY and CDR2 is SVGAGI in the germline V gene. The ends were cut back, 0 bases at V and 3 bases at J, with 8 bases in the middle. The CDR3 is 14 amino acids. The CDR3 DNA follows: TGTGCCAGCAGTTACTCCACAGGGAAAGAGACCCAGTACTTC. This translates into CASSYSTGKETQYF.

The V and J genes are TRBV29-1 and TRBJ2-7, with TRBD2 matching over 12 bases. The junction had 8 bases not matched to a gene; V was cut back by 6 bases and J by 2 bases. Germline assignment: CDR1 SQVTM and CDR2 ANQGSEA. The CDR3 contains 15 residues. CDR3 in DNA: TGCAGCGTCACGTTGCCTAGCGGGAGGGCCTACGAGCAGTACTTC. Its translation: CSVTLPSGRAYEQYF.

The J gene is TRBJ2-7, the V gene TRBV10-3; possible D gene TRBD1, 5 bases. Between the trimmed V and J ends, which lost 3 bases and 9 bases, there was a span of 18 bases. The CDR3 spans 14 residues. CDR1 is ENHRY, CDR2 SYGVKD, per germline. Here the CDR3 DNA reads TGTGCCATCAGTGACGGCCAGGGTGGAATCGGGCAGTACTTC. Translation: CAISDGQGGIGQYF.

This rearrangement joins TRBV9 to TRBJ1-2; D perhaps matches TRBD1 (5 bases). Trimming took off 4 bases at V and 1 base at J, with 14 bases between the two ends. The CDR3 has 15 residues. Germline V lookup: CDR1 SGDLS, CDR2 YYNGEE. The CDR3 nucleotides are TGTGCCAGCAGCCTCCGGACGACAGTTAACTATGGCTACACCTTC. It yields the protein CASSLRTTVNYGYTF.

The V gene is TRBV28, the J gene TRBJ2-3, with 8 bases matching TRBD2. This CDR3 region has 14 residues. The germline gives CDR1 MDHEN, CDR2 SYDVKM. Trimming at V came to 6 bases and at J to 1 base, leaving 3 bases not matched to a gene. DNA for the CDR3: TGTGCCAGCAGGGGACTAGTGGGCACAGATACGCAGTATTTT. Its translation: CASRGLVGTDTQYF.

In nucleotides, the CDR3 is TGTGCCAGCAGTTTAACCTTCGACGTCCCTACTTTC. Protein: CASSLTFDVPTF. V is TRBV28 and J is TRBJ2-6; no clear D. This CDR3 region has 12 residues. Germline CDR1 MDHEN, CDR2 SYDVKM. With 2 bases removed from V and 19 bases from J, the gap between germline ends came to 15 bases.

This clone was seen a few times. A junction boundary mismatches the germline segment, possibly from a read error. The V call is TRBV7-7, the J call TRBJ2-5, with TRBD2 matching over 8 bases. Germline V gene sequence: CDR1 SSHAT, CDR2 FNYEAQ (reference sequence). The CDR3 contains 18 residues. DNA of the CDR3: TGTGCTAGCAGCTTAGGGATGGTAGCGGGACCCGGGATAGAGACCCAGTACTTC. Translated, it gives CASSLGMVAGPGIETQYF.

The chain links TRBV13 to TRBJ2-7; 8 nucleotides agree with TRBD2. The J segment lost 4 bases and the V segment lost 2 bases, leaving 19 bases of the junction unmatched. The germline CDR1 and CDR2 sequences are PRHDT and FYEKMQ (reference sequence). This CDR3 spans 19 amino acids. CDR3 DNA sequence: TGTGCCAGCAGCTTATCCGTTCGGGACGGGAGGGCCCTCGGATACGAGCAGTACTTC. The encoded protein is CASSLSVRDGRALGYEQYF.

This clone was seen more than once but under ten times. The chain combines TRBV7-9 with TRBJ2-5, with TRBD1 matching over 7 bases. The ends lost 5 bases at V and 1 base at J; junction bases unmatched: 10. The CDR3 covers 16 residues. Germline CDR1 and CDR2: SEHNR and FQNEAQ (reference sequence). The CDR3: CASSTPSTGLQETQYF. CDR3 DNA sequence: TGTGCCAGCAGCACTCCCTCGACAGGGCTCCAAGAGACCCAGTACTTC.

The chain is built from TRBV5-1 and TRBJ1-2; D is unclear. Looked up from germline, CDR1 is SGHRS and CDR2 is YFSETQ. The CDR3 is 12 residues long. Trimming cost V 4 bases and J 6 bases, with 10 bases left between them. CDR3 amino acids: CASSPGRDGYTF. CDR3 sequence (DNA): TGCGCCAGCAGCCCCGGTCGGGATGGCTACACCTTC.